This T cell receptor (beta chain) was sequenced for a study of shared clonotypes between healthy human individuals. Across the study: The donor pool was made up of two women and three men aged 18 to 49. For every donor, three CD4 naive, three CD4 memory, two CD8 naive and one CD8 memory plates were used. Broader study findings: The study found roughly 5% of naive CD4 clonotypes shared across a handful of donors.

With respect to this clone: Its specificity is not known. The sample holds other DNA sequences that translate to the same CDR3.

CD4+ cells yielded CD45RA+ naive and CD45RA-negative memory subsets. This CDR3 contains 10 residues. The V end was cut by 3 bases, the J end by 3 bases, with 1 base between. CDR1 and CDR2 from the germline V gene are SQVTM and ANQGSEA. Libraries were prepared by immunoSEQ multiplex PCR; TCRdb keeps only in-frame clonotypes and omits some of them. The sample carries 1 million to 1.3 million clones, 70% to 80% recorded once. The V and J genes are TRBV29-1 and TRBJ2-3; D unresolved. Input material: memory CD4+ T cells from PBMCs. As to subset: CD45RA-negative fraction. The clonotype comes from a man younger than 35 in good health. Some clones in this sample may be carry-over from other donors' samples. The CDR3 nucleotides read TGCAGCGTTGATACAGATACGCAGTATTTT. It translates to CSVDTDTQYF.